This T cell receptor (beta chain) emerged from a study of T cells in Graves' hyperthyroidism and ophthalmopathy. Turning to the study itself: Upon initial diagnosis and before any treatment, peripheral blood was collected.

Amplified regions were TCR beta CDR3 sequences from RNA transcripts. Carried out on the TCR CDR3, a first-round RT-PCR used the HTBI primer set. TCRdb reanalysed the multiplex PCR reads using MiXCR and keeps one entry per CDR3 protein. The profile shows about 300,000 distinct CDR3 sequences, approximately 19% of them singletons. A Clinical Activity Score of at least 3, a NOSPECS grade of at least 4 and a duration under 3 months were recorded in the ophthalmopathy patients. Uncontrolled infection, other autoimmune disease, pregnancy and lactation each barred patients from inclusion. Of note for this clonotype: Its target is not known.

The V segment lost 4 bases and the J segment 4 bases; nucleotides outside the gene matches: 6. This CDR3 comprises 17 residues. CDR1 and CDR2 (germline): MDHEN, SYDVKM. Study conclusions and caveats: The model's output predicted ophthalmopathy at a median of roughly 6.9 months prior to onset.

The genes are TRBV28 and TRBJ2-5; 16 bases map to TRBD2. Sequenced sample: blood. The origin of this receptor is a man in his fifties or sixties with Graves' ophthalmopathy. CDR3 sequence: CASSSGLAGGVRETQYF. The CDR3 region has the DNA TGTGCCAGCAGTTCGGGACTAGCGGGAGGGGTTCGAGAGACCCAGTACTTC.